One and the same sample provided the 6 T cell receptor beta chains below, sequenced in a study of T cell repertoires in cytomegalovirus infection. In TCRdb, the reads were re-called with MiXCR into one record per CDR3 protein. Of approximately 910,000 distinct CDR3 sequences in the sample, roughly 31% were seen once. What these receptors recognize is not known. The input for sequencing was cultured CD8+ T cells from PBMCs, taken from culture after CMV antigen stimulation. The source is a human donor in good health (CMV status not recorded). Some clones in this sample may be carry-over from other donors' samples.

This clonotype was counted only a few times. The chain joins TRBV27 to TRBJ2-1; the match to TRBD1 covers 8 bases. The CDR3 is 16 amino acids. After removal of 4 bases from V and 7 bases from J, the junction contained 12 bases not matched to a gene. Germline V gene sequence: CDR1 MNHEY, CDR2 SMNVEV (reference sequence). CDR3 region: CASSSRQGMARNEQFF. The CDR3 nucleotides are TGTGCCAGCAGTTCCCGACAGGGGATGGCCCGGAATGAGCAGTTCTTC.

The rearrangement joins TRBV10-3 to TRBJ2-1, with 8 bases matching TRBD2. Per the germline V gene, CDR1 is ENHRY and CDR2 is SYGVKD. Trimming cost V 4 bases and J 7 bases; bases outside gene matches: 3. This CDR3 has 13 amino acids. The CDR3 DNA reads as TGTGCCATCAGTGTTTCGGGAGGGAATGAGCAGTTCTTC. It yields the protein CAISVSGGNEQFF.

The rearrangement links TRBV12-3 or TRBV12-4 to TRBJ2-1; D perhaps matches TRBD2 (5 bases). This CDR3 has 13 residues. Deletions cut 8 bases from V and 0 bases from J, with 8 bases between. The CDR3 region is CASAGLSYNEQFF. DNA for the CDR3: TGTGCCAGCGCAGGACTCTCCTACAATGAGCAGTTCTTC.

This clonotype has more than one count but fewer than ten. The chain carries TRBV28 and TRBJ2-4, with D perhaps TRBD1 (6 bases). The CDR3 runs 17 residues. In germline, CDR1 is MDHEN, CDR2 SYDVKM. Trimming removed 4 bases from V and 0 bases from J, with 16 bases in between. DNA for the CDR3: TGTGCCAGCAGTTCCCTACAGGGCCCCATAGCCAAAAACATTCAGTACTTC. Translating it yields CASSSLQGPIAKNIQYF.

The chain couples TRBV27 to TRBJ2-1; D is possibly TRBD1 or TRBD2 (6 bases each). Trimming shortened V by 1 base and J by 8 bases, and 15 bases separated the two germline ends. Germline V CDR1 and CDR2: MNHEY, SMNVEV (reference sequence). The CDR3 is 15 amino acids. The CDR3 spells CASSLFRGLADEQFF. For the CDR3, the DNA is TGTGCCAGCAGTTTATTCAGGGGACTGGCAGATGAGCAGTTCTTC.

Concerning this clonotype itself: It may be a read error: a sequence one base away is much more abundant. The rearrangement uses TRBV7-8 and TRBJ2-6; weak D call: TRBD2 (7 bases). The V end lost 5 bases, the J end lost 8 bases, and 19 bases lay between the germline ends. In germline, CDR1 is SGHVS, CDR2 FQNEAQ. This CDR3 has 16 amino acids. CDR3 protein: CASSPWTRGGTNVLTF. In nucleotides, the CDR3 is TGTGCCAGCAGCCCTTGGACTAGGGGGGGGACCAACGTCCTGACTTTC.